This TCR beta chain was found in a study of T cell responses to AZD1222 COVID-19 vaccine. Study at large: Pooled in the analysis were second doses at about 4 or about 12 weeks.

On this clone: Its specificity is unknown.

Clones were read by immunoSEQ multiplex PCR, and TCRdb kept only the in-frame ones, dropping some. This sample has about 120,000 clones, with approximately 93% found just once. The study's findings and limits: Every sample of the repertoires postdated the peak T cell response.

The specimen was peripheral blood, collected on day 0 of AZD1222 vaccination. The receptor was isolated from an adult in good health.

In DNA, the CDR3 is TGCGCCAGCAGCTTGCTAATGACAGGGTTCACTGAAGCTTTCTTT. Protein product: CASSLLMTGFTEAFF. V and J are TRBV5-1 and TRBJ1-1; the match to TRBD1 covers 7 bases. Germline V gene data show CDR1 as SGHRS and CDR2 as YFSETQ. CDR3 length equals 15 residues. V trimming: 1 base; J trimming: 4 bases; junction bases outside the gene matches: 7.